These 8 T cell receptor beta chains were sequenced from one sample in a study of blood T cell repertoires in COVID-19. Clones were read by immunoSEQ multiplex PCR, and TCRdb kept only the in-frame ones, dropping some. The sample lists some 69,000 clones; about 92% were seen once. The sample was peripheral blood. The source of these receptors is a man aged 50-60 years with COVID-19, enrolled during active disease.

This chain joins TRBV2 and TRBJ1-2; D is ambiguous. CDR3 length: 13 residues. Trimming left V 0 bases short and J 3 bases short, with 5 bases between. Germline CDR1 and CDR2: SNHLY and FYNNEI. As DNA, the CDR3 is TGTGCCAGCAGTGAAGCGTCAGACTATGGCTACACCTTC. Encoded protein: CASSEASDYGYTF.

The chain joins TRBV28 to TRBJ2-6; 8 bases map to TRBD2. Germline-derived CDR1 and CDR2 are MDHEN and SYDVKM. The CDR3 is 20 amino acids. J gave up 0 bases and V 4 bases, and 14 bases lay outside the gene matches. The CDR3 here is CASSSQPGVAGHSGANVLTF. For the CDR3, the DNA is TGTGCCAGCAGTTCCCAACCAGGGGTAGCGGGACACTCTGGGGCCAACGTCCTGACTTTC.

CDR3 amino acids: CASSGDTYTGELFF. CDR3 nucleotide sequence: TGTGCCAGCAGTGGGGACACATACACCGGGGAGCTGTTTTTT. This chain joins TRBV25-1 and TRBJ2-2, with D tentatively TRBD1 (6 bases). CDR1 MGHDK and CDR2 SYGVNS come from the germline V gene. The CDR3 spans 14 residues. The V end lost 4 bases, the J end lost 3 bases, and 9 bases lay between the germline ends.

The chain links TRBV1 to TRBJ2-1; the table's D gene call, TRBD2, was not cross checked with the DNA. TRBV1 is a listed pseudogene. The CDR3 length is 19 residues. The CDR3 bases are TGCACCAGCAGCCAGTCGACTAGCGGGAGGGCCCTCTCCTACAATGAGCAGTTCTTC. This sequence encodes CTSSQSTSGRALSYNEQFF.

V usage is TRBV2 and J usage is TRBJ1-1; tentative D call: TRBD1 (6 bases). Trimming pared 5 bases from V and 5 bases from J, leaving 15 bases between. Germline values: CDR1 SNHLY, CDR2 FYNNEI. This CDR3 comprises 14 residues. This CDR3 reads CASSRRTVGTEAFF. CDR3 DNA sequence: TGTGCCAGCAGTAGACGGACAGTAGGGACTGAAGCTTTCTTT.

CDR3 nucleotide sequence: TGTGCCAGCAGCTTAGGAGGGGGCGGTAATTCACCCCTCCACTTT. Protein: CASSLGGGGNSPLHF. The chain links TRBV7-2 to TRBJ1-6; 7 bases fit TRBD1. CDR3 length: 15 residues. With V trimmed by 1 base and J by 6 bases, 3 bases remained unmatched. Germline CDR1 reads SGHTA; CDR2 reads FQGNSA.

This clone has just one count. The chain links TRBV2 to TRBJ2-2; TRBD2 agrees at 15 bases. After removal of 8 bases from V and 0 bases from J, the junction contained 10 bases not matched to a gene. CDR3 length: 19 residues. Germline V gene lookup returns CDR1 SNHLY and CDR2 FYNNEI. The CDR3 sequence: CASWGLAGGEASNTGELFF. DNA for the CDR3: TGTGCCAGCTGGGGACTAGCGGGAGGCGAGGCATCGAACACCGGGGAGCTGTTTTTT.

This chain joins TRBV6-5 and TRBJ2-3; D not resolved. The CDR3 extends over 15 amino acids. CDR1 MNHEY and CDR2 SVGAGI come from the germline V gene. Trimming stripped 0 bases from V and 0 bases from J, with 7 bases between. CDR3 sequence reads: CASSYSGSSTDTQYF. The CDR3 nucleotides read TGTGCCAGCAGTTACTCGGGCTCTAGCACAGATACGCAGTATTTT.